This T cell receptor (beta chain) was sequenced in a study of cytomegalovirus exposure and HLA in healthy donors. The germline V gene has CDR1 MNHNY and CDR2 SVGAGI (reference sequence). The CDR3 loop spans 16 amino acids. Germline trimming cut 2 bases from V and 4 bases from J; bases unmatched to any gene: 7. Primers included in the PCR were 60 Vbeta and 13 Jbeta primers. This table comes from immunoSEQ multiplex PCR, and its TCRdb copy is limited to in-frame clones, with some not included. The sample lists 80,000 to 95,000 clones, 60% to 80% occurring once. The receptor comes from a woman aged 45-65 years in good health and CMV-seropositive. The V call is TRBV6-6, the J call TRBJ1-5, with 8 bases lining up with TRBD1. The sample taken for sequencing was PBMCs. The DNA of the CDR3 is TGTGCCAGCAGTTACGGGGTGACAGGGGATAATCAGCCCCAGCATTTT. Its translation: CASSYGVTGDNQPQHF.